This T cell receptor beta chain stems from a study of cytomegalovirus exposure and HLA in healthy donors. Concerning this clone itself: Antigen: not known.

Broader study findings: In vitro experiments confirmed that three CMV-associated chains were specific for CMV antigens.

V gave up 6 bases and J gave up 4 bases, with 10 bases separating them. The length of the CDR3 is 11 residues. Germline lookup yields CDR1 DFQATT and CDR2 SNEGSKA (reference sequence). Produced via immunoSEQ multiplex PCR; TCRdb's table is partial and in-frame only. Here the sample spans about 50,000 clones, over 85% being singletons. The sequenced sample consisted of PBMCs. The chain carries TRBV20-1 and TRBJ2-7; D remains ambiguous. This sequence originates from a man younger than 35 in good health and CMV-seronegative. The CDR3 DNA is TGCAGTGCCGAACCCAGGTACGAGCAGTACTTC. Protein sequence: CSAEPRYEQYF.